Following are 20 T cell receptor beta chains from one sample sequenced in a study of T cell repertoires and Cas9 in healthy adults. Profiled with immunoSEQ multiplex PCR; TCRdb holds only in-frame clones, not every one. This sample carries almost 15,000 clones, 75% to 90% of them seen once, and the ten largest clones take approximately 2%. Sequencing was done on a sample of Tregs (CD4+, CD25+, CD127-, CD137-, CD154-) from PBMCs; culture status not recorded. The receptor source for this set is a human donor in good health.

This clone was recorded a few times. The chain recombines TRBV15 with TRBJ1-1; TRBD1 matches at 7 bases. The junction had 7 bases not matched to a gene; V was cut back by 0 bases and J by 12 bases. This CDR3 spans 13 amino acids. Germline assignment: CDR1 LNHNV and CDR2 YYDKDF (reference sequence). CDR3 bases: TGTGCCACCAGCAGAGATCGGGACAGAGTGACTTTCTTT. This sequence encodes CATSRDRDRVTFF.

Note on this clone: The junction differs from germline at one of its ends, possibly a read error. The V gene is TRBV5-5, the J gene TRBJ1-1; 8 bases are shared with TRBD1. CDR1 is SGHKS, CDR2 YYEKEE, per germline (reference sequence). This CDR3 is 14 amino acids long. For the CDR3, the DNA is TGTGCCAGCAGACCGGCCCCAGGGGGCACTGAAGCTTCCTTT. Amino acid sequence: CASRPAPGGTEASF.

This sequence joins TRBV2 and TRBJ2-1, with TRBD1 as a possible D gene (6 bases). Germline V gene sequence: CDR1 SNHLY, CDR2 FYNNEI. V gave up 6 bases and J gave up 4 bases, with 16 bases separating them. The CDR3 consists of 15 residues. CDR3 protein: CASSLQGRSYNEQFF. The DNA of the CDR3 is TGTGCCAGCAGCCTACAGGGACGCTCATACAATGAGCAGTTCTTC.

Only a few counts were recorded for this clone. This chain uses TRBV5-1 with TRBJ2-1; no definite D call. CDR1 and CDR2 from the germline V gene are SGHRS and YFSETQ. The V end lost 1 base, the J end lost 5 bases, and 10 bases lay between the germline ends. This CDR3 contains 14 residues. The CDR3 sequence: CASSLLDRNNEQFF. In nucleotides, the CDR3 is TGCGCCAGCAGCTTGCTGGACCGCAACAATGAGCAGTTCTTC.

The chain recombines TRBV7-2 with TRBJ2-4, with no clear D. V gave up 5 bases and J gave up 3 bases, with 11 bases separating them. Per germline, CDR1 SGHTA and CDR2 FQGNSA. This CDR3 spans 14 amino acids. The CDR3 protein is CASSQGLVKNIQYF. In nucleotides, the CDR3 is TGTGCCAGCAGCCAAGGGTTAGTCAAAAACATTCAGTACTTC.

The chain uses TRBV6-1 and TRBJ1-3; no reliable D call. The germline gives CDR1 MNHNS, CDR2 SASEGT. The CDR3 spans 14 residues. Trimming shortened V by 6 bases and J by 0 bases, and 9 bases separated the two germline ends. The CDR3 nucleotides read TGTGCCAGCAGGGTCCTGAGCTCTGGAAACACCATATATTTT. It is translated as CASRVLSSGNTIYF.

The V call is TRBV6-1, the J call TRBJ1-2; tentative D call: TRBD1 (5 bases). The CDR3 consists of 12 residues. The V end lost 6 bases, the J end lost 8 bases, and 13 bases lay between the germline ends. Germline loops: CDR1 MNHNS, CDR2 SASEGT. The CDR3 region is CASRRGHEGYTF. The CDR3 DNA reads as TGTGCCAGCAGGAGAGGACACGAAGGCTACACCTTC.

This clone was picked up one time. The rearrangement joins TRBV5-1 to TRBJ2-3; 10 nucleotides match TRBD2. J gave up 3 bases and V 2 bases, and 6 bases lay outside the gene matches. The germline V gene encodes CDR1 SGHRS and CDR2 YFSETQ. This CDR3 has 16 amino acids. CDR3 protein: CASSLGLAGVTDTQYF. In nucleotides, the CDR3 is TGCGCCAGCAGCTTAGGCCTAGCGGGGGTAACAGATACGCAGTATTTT.

The rearrangement links TRBV6-1 to TRBJ1-1, with no clear D. With 4 bases removed from V and 5 bases from J, the gap between germline ends came to 14 bases. This CDR3 has 14 amino acids. In germline, CDR1 is MNHNS, CDR2 SASEGT. The CDR3 sequence is CASSGRSGGTEAFF. As DNA, the CDR3 is TGTGCCAGCAGTGGGAGGTCGGGCGGGACTGAAGCTTTCTTT.

The chain couples TRBV6-6 to TRBJ1-1; D not certain. Germline V CDR1 and CDR2: MNHNY, SVGAGI (reference sequence). The CDR3 contains 14 residues. The ends were cut back, 0 bases at V and 1 base at J, with 6 bases in the middle. CDR3 in DNA: TGTGCCAGCAGTTACTCTAGGGAGAACACTGAAGCTTTCTTT. Translating gives CASSYSRENTEAFF.

The CDR3 nucleotides read TGTGCCAGCAGCACGGACAGGGCTAACTATGGCTACACCTTC. Its protein is CASSTDRANYGYTF. The chain couples TRBV5-5 to TRBJ1-2; 8 bases are a match to TRBD1. CDR1 is SGHKS, CDR2 YYEKEE, per germline (reference sequence). The CDR3 consists of 14 residues. The V and J ends lost 4 bases and 0 bases, in that order; junction bases with no gene match: 2. Using reference TRBV5-5 and TRBJ1-2 for the parts outside the CDR3, the full variable domain is DAGVTQSPTHLIKTRGQQVTLRCSPISGHKSVSWYQQVLGQGPQFIFQYYEKEERGRGNFPDRFSARQFPNYSSELNVNALLLGDSALYLCASSTDRANYGYTFGSGTRLTVV.

The V call is TRBV11-2, the J call TRBJ2-1, with 9 nucleotides matching TRBD2. There are 14 residues in the CDR3. Germline lookup yields CDR1 SGHAT and CDR2 FQNNGV. Losses at the gene ends were 5 bases for V and 4 bases for J; bases not matched to a gene: 3. This CDR3 is CASSVSGGYNEQFF. The CDR3 DNA follows: TGTGCCAGCAGCGTTAGCGGGGGTTACAATGAGCAGTTCTTC.

The rearrangement uses TRBV7-9 and TRBJ2-1; 7 positions match TRBD2. The trim removed 10 bases at V and 15 bases at J, leaving 15 bases unmatched. Per the germline V gene, CDR1 is SEHNR and CDR2 is FQNEAQ (reference sequence). The CDR3 has 12 amino acids. In DNA form, the CDR3 reads TGTGCCAACTCGTGGGGCAGCGGGGAACCGTTCTTC. Translated, it gives CANSWGSGEPFF. Drawing the rest from reference TRBV7-9 and TRBJ2-1, the complete variable domain is DTGVSQNPRHKITKRGQNVTFRCDPISEHNRLYWYRQTLGQGPEFLTYFQNEAQLEKSRLLSDRFSAERPKGSFSTLEIQRTEQGDSAMYLCANSWGSGEPFFGPGTRLTVL.

This chain uses TRBV6-6 with TRBJ1-1; D not resolved. CDR1 is MNHNY, CDR2 SVGAGI, per germline (reference sequence). V shed 6 bases and J shed 2 bases, with 13 bases lying between them. The CDR3 extends over 14 amino acids. CDR3 bases: TGTGCCAGCAGACGCGGAAACAGAAACACTGAAGCTTTCTTT. This encodes CASRRGNRNTEAFF.

The sample holds one count of this clone. The chain is built from TRBV5-1 and TRBJ2-3, with D tentatively TRBD1 (5 bases). The length of the CDR3 is 14 residues. The germline CDR1 and CDR2 sequences are SGHRS and YFSETQ. The V end lost 4 bases, the J end lost 1 base, and 10 bases lay between the germline ends. The CDR3 loop reads CASSRPTGTDTQYF. The CDR3 bases are TGCGCCAGCAGCAGACCGACAGGCACAGATACGCAGTATTTT.

The chain combines TRBV28 with TRBJ2-7; 7 bases align to TRBD1. V lost 4 bases, J lost 10 bases, and 7 bases stayed unmatched. The CDR3 sequence is 12 residues long. Germline CDR1 reads MDHEN; CDR2 reads SYDVKM. CDR3 in amino acids: CASSSPDRVQYF. The DNA of the CDR3 is TGTGCCAGCAGTTCCCCCGACAGGGTTCAGTACTTC.

This chain links TRBV2 with TRBJ2-3; D unresolved. This CDR3 comprises 16 residues. V lost 3 bases, J lost 0 bases, and 13 bases lay in between. CDR1 SNHLY and CDR2 FYNNEI come from the germline V gene. DNA for the CDR3: TGTGCCAGCAGTGAGGGCGCCATCATTAGCACAGATACGCAGTATTTT. Translation gives CASSEGAIISTDTQYF.

V and J are TRBV5-1 and TRBJ2-1; D remains ambiguous. Germline V gene data show CDR1 as SGHRS and CDR2 as YFSETQ. The CDR3 loop spans 16 amino acids. V was cut by 3 bases and J by 0 bases, with 13 bases left in between. CDR3 sequence (DNA): TGCGCCAGCAGCTCAAGGCCCGGTAACTCCTACAATGAGCAGTTCTTC. Protein product: CASSSRPGNSYNEQFF.

The chain couples TRBV5-6 to TRBJ1-1; weak D call: TRBD1 (5 bases). In germline, CDR1 is SGHDT, CDR2 YYEEEE. The ends were cut back, 2 bases at V and 4 bases at J, with 9 bases in the middle. This CDR3 is built from 13 residues. CDR3 loop: CASSLRTSTEAFF. In DNA form, the CDR3 reads TGTGCCAGCAGCTTAAGGACAAGCACTGAAGCTTTCTTT.

The rearrangement links TRBV18 to TRBJ2-3, with TRBD1 identical over 7 bases. Germline V lookup: CDR1 KGHSH, CDR2 LQKENI. V was pared by 4 bases and J by 4 bases, with 5 bases of the junction left unmatched. CDR3 size: 14 residues. CDR3 loop: CASSQGAGADTQYF. The CDR3 DNA sequence: TGTGCCAGCTCACAGGGGGCTGGGGCAGATACGCAGTATTTT.